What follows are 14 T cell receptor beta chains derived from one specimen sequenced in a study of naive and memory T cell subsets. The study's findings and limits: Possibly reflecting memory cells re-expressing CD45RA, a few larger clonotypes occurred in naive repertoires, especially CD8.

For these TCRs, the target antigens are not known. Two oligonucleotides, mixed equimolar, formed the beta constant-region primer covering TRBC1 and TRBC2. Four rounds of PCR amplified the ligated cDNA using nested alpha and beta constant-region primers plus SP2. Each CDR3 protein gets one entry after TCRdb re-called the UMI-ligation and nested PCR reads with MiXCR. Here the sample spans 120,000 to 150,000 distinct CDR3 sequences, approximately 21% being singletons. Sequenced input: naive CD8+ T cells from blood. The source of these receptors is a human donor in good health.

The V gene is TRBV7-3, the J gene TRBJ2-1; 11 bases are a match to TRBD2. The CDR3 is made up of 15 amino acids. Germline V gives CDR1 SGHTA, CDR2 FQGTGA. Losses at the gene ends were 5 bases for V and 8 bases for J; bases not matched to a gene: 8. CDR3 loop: CASSQLAGVGDEQFF. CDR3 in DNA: TGTGCCAGCAGCCAACTAGCGGGAGTTGGCGATGAGCAGTTCTTC.

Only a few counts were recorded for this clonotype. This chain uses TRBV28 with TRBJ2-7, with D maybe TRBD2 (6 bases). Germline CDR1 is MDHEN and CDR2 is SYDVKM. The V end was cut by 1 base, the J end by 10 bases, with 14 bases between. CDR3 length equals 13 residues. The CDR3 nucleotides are TGTGCCAGCAGTTTATTACCGGAGGGCTTCCAGTACTTC. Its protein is CASSLLPEGFQYF. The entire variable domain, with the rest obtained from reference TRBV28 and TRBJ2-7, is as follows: DVKVTQSSRYLVKRTGEKVFLECVQDMDHENMFWYRQDPGLGLRLIYFSYDVKMKEKGDIPEGYSVSREKKERFSLILESASTNQTSMYLCASSLLPEGFQYFGPGTRLTVT.

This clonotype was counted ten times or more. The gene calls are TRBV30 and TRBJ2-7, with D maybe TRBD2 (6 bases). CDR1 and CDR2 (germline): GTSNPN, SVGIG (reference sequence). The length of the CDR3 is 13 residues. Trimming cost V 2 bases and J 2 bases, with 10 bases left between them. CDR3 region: CAWSHGEAYEQYF. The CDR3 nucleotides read TGTGCCTGGAGTCATGGGGAGGCCTACGAGCAGTACTTC.

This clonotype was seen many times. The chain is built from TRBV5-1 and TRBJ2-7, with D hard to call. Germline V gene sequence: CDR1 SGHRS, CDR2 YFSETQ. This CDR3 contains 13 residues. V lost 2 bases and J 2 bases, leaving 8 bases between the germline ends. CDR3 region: CASSFAQAYEQYF. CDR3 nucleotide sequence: TGCGCCAGCAGCTTTGCTCAGGCCTACGAGCAGTACTTC.

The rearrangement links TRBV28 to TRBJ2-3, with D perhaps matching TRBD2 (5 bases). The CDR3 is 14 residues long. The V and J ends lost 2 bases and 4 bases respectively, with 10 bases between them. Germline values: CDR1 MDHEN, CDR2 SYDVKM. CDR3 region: CASSLLASPDTQYF. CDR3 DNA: TGTGCCAGCAGTTTACTAGCATCCCCAGATACGCAGTATTTT.

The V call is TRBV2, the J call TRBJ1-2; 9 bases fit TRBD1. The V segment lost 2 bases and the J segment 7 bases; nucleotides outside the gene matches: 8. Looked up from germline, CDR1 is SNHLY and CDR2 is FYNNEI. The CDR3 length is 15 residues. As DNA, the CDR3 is TGTGCCAGCAGTGAAATGGGGACAGGGCGTAGTGGCTACACCTTC. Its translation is CASSEMGTGRSGYTF. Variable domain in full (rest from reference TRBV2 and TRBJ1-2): EPEVTQTPSHQVTQMGQEVILRCVPISNHLYFYWYRQILGQKVEFLVSFYNNEISEKSEIFDDQFSVERPDGSNFTLKIRSTKLEDSAMYFCASSEMGTGRSGYTFGSGTRLTVV.

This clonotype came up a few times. CDR3 sequence (DNA): TGTGCCAGCAGCCCCGAGGACGGCCCGGGACTAGCGGGGAATGAGCAGTTCTTC. Encoded protein: CASSPEDGPGLAGNEQFF. The V and J genes are TRBV5-4 and TRBJ2-1; TRBD2 matches 13 bases. Germline V CDR1 and CDR2: SGHNT, YYREEE (reference sequence). V lost 4 bases, J lost 7 bases, and 14 bases stayed unmatched. The CDR3 totals 18 residues.

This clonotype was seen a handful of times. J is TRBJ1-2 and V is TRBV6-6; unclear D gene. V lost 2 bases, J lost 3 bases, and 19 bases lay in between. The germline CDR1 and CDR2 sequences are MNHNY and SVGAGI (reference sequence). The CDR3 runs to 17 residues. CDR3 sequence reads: CASSYTQTELAYYGYTF. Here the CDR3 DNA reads TGTGCCAGCAGTTACACGCAGACGGAGCTAGCGTACTATGGCTACACCTTC.

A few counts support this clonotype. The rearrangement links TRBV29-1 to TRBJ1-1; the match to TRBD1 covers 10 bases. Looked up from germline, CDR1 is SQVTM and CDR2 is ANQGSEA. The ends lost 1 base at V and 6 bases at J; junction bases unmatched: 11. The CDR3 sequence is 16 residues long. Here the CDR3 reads CSVEGRDDRGLPEAFF. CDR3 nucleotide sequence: TGCAGCGTTGAAGGACGGGATGACAGGGGGCTCCCTGAAGCTTTCTTT.

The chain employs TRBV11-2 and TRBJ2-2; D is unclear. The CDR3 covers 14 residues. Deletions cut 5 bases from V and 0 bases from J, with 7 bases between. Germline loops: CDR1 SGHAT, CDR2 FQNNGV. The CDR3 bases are TGTGCCAGCAGCCAGCCCGCGAACACCGGGGAGCTGTTTTTT. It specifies CASSQPANTGELFF.

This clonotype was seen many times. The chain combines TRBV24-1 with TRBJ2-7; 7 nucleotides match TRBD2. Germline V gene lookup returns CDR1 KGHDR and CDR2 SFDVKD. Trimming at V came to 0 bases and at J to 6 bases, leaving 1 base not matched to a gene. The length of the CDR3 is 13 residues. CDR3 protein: CATSDLSSGEQYF. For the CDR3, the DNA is TGTGCCACCAGTGATTTGTCTAGCGGCGAGCAGTACTTC.

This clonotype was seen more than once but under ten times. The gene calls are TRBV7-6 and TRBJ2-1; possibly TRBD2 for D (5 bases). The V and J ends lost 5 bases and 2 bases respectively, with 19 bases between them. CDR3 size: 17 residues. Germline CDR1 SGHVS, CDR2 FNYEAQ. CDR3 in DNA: TGTGCCAGCAGCCCGGACTCGGCCTTGATAACCTACAATGAGCAGTTCTTC. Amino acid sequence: CASSPDSALITYNEQFF.

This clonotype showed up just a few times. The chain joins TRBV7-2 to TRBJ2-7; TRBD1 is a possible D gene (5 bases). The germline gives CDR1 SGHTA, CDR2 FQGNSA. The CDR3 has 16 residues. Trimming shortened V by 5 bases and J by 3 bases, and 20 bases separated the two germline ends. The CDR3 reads CASSPISDSPHYEQYF. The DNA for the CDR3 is TGTGCCAGCAGCCCGATCTCAGACAGTCCCCACTACGAGCAGTACTTC.

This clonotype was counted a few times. This CDR3 reads CSVLIYEQYF. Written as DNA, the CDR3 is TGCAGCGTTCTCATCTACGAGCAGTACTTC. This chain joins TRBV29-1 and TRBJ2-7; D uncertain. Germline V gene lookup returns CDR1 SQVTM and CDR2 ANQGSEA. With 5 bases removed from V and 3 bases from J, the gap between germline ends came to 5 bases. This CDR3 has 10 residues.